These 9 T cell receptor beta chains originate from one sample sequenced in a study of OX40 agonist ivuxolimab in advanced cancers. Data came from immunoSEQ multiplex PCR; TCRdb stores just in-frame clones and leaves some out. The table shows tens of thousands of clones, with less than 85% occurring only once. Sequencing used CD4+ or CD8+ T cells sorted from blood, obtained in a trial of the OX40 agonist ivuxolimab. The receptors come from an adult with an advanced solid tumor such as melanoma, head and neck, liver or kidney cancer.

The DNA of the CDR3 is TGTGCCAGCAGCGCTGGACAGGCGGCCCTAGGAGGAAACATTCAGTACTTC. Its translation is CASSAGQAALGGNIQYF. The genes are TRBV7-9 and TRBJ2-4; 7 bases align to TRBD1. The CDR3 consists of 17 residues. Looked up from germline, CDR1 is SEHNR and CDR2 is FQNEAQ (reference sequence). V was clipped by 5 bases and J by 6 bases; unmatched bases: 16. Combining the CDR3 with reference TRBV7-9 and TRBJ2-4 gives the whole variable domain DTGVSQNPRHKITKRGQNVTFRCDPISEHNRLYWYRQTLGQGPEFLTYFQNEAQLEKSRLLSDRFSAERPKGSFSTLEIQRTEQGDSAMYLCASSAGQAALGGNIQYFGAGTRLSVL.

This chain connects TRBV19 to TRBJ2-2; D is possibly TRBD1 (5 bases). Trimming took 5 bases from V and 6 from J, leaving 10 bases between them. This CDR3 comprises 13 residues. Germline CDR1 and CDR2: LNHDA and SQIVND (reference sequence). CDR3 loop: CASSYQGPGELFF. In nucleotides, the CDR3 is TGTGCCAGTAGTTACCAGGGCCCCGGGGAGCTGTTTTTT.

In DNA, the CDR3 is TGCGCCAGCAGCCAAAAAGCCAATGAGCAGTTCTTC. It codes for CASSQKANEQFF. V and J are TRBV4-1 and TRBJ2-1, with D unclear. The CDR3 runs to 12 residues. CDR1 is MGHRA, CDR2 YSYEKL, per germline. Trimming shortened V by 2 bases and J by 6 bases, and 5 bases separated the two germline ends.

The CDR3 protein is CASSLVQGAPAYGYTF. The CDR3 bases are TGTGCCAGCAGCTTAGTTCAGGGCGCTCCCGCCTATGGCTACACCTTC. The gene calls are TRBV7-9 and TRBJ1-2; perhaps TRBD1 as D (5 bases). Trimming took 1 base from V and 4 from J, leaving 16 bases between them. The germline V gene has CDR1 SEHNR and CDR2 FQNEAQ (reference sequence). The CDR3 is 16 residues long.

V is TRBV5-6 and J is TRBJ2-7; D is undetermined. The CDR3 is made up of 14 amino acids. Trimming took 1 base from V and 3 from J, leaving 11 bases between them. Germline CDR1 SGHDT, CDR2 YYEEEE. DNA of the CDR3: TGTGCCAGCAGCTTGAGTCGGAGCTACTACGAGCAGTACTTC. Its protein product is CASSLSRSYYEQYF.

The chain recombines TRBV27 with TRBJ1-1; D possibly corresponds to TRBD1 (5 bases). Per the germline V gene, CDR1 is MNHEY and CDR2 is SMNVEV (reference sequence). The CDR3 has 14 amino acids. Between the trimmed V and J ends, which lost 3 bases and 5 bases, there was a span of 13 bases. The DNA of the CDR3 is TGTGCCAGCAGTTTCCATGGGGCTGGGACTGAAGCTTTCTTT. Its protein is CASSFHGAGTEAFF.

CDR3 bases: TGTGCCACTTTCGGATCAGACCTTGAGCAGTTCTTC. Protein: CATFGSDLEQFF. The gene calls are TRBV27 and TRBJ2-1, with D hard to call. The CDR3 extends over 12 amino acids. In germline, CDR1 is MNHEY, CDR2 SMNVEV (reference sequence). V lost 10 bases and J lost 9, with 16 bases in between.

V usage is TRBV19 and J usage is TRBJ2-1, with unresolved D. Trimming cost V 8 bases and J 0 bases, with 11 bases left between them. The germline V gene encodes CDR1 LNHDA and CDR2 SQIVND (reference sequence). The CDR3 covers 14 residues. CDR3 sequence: CASAHWSSYNEQFF. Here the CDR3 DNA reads TGTGCCAGTGCCCACTGGAGCTCCTACAATGAGCAGTTCTTC.

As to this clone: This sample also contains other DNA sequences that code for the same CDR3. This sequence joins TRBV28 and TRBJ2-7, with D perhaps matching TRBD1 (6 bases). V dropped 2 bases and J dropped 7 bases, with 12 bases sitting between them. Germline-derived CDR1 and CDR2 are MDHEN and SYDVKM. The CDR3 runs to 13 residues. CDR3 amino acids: CASSLQGRGEQYF. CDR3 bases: TGTGCCAGCAGTTTACAGGGGCGCGGGGAGCAGTACTTC. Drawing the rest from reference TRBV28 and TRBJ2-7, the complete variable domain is DVKVTQSSRYLVKRTGEKVFLECVQDMDHENMFWYRQDPGLGLRLIYFSYDVKMKEKGDIPEGYSVSREKKERFSLILESASTNQTSMYLCASSLQGRGEQYFGPGTRLTVT.